The text below deals with one T cell receptor beta chain. Its antigen remains unknown. There are 16 residues in the CDR3. Germline-derived CDR1 and CDR2 are SEHNR and FQNEAQ (reference sequence). V was trimmed by 5 bases and J by 1 base, leaving 17 bases between them. The data originate from a study of cytomegalovirus exposure and HLA in healthy donors. Both 60 Vbeta primers and 13 Jbeta primers went into the PCR. TCRdb's copy holds only in-frame clones and misses some; the assay was immunoSEQ multiplex PCR. The repertoire has around 53,000 clones, roughly 79% of them found once; the top ten carry approximately 2.8%. General study points: Previously analyzed data showed that most TCR beta V segments were productive at a frequency of about 90% or about 30%. HLA allele associations emerged for some 16,000 TCR beta sequences in a later analysis, at 0.05 false discovery rate. TCR sequences were mostly rare, though some public TCRs occurred in many donors.

The source material was PBMCs. The chain couples TRBV7-9 to TRBJ1-1; unclear D gene. The clonotype comes from a middle-aged man in good health and CMV-seronegative. The CDR3: CASSRESNLRNTEAFF. As DNA, the CDR3 is TGTGCCAGCAGCCGAGAATCTAACTTACGGAACACTGAAGCTTTCTTT.